This T cell receptor beta chain comes out of a study of cytomegalovirus exposure and HLA in healthy donors (dated by TCRdb to the late 2010s). Some background on the complete study: An earlier analysis of 550 to 700 of the donors reported about 250 Gb of sequence data and some 100 million unique TCR beta sequences from 150 million to 200 million T cells. Roughly five DR-DQ haplotypes were handled as single units for association and clustering, since linkage in the cohort was strong. HLA typing included class I and class II loci at four-digit resolution. Of the approximately 400 genotyped donors, approximately 83% fell in the genetic ancestry cluster associated with self-reported Caucasian donors. The number of donors typed differed by locus, with 629-630 for A, B, C, DRB1 and DQB1, around 500 for DQA1, 600 to 610 for DPA1, and approximately 470 for DPB1. To predict cytomegalovirus infection status, the study combined high-throughput TCR immunosequencing, statistical association of individual TCRs with disease status, and machine learning. An earlier analysis of about 620 of the donors applied high-throughput TCR beta sequencing to assess whether each TCR beta V gene segment acted as functional or pseudogenic. In a later analysis, previously published TCR beta repertoires from fewer than 750 donors were re-analyzed and high-resolution HLA genotyping was added so that TCR occurrence patterns could be studied. All discovery cohort repertoires had been generated on a single sequencing platform. Rather than drawing on any new phenotypic data, the later analysis identified candidate immune exposures from TCR beta sequences and the way those sequences occurred across donors. The aim of the study was to test whether cataloging public T cell receptors could identify signatures of past pathogen exposure. Donor age, sex, ethnicity and CMV serostatus were compiled alongside the repertoire data. Roughly 300 gigabases of sequencing data and 80 million or so unique TCR sequences were included in an early release covering roughly 600 HLA-typed donors. The T cell repertoires of around 730 subjects were profiled by immunosequencing and related to cytomegalovirus serostatus. A separate validation cohort of roughly 120 different subjects was used in addition to the approximately 640-subject first cohort. Across some 400 genotyped donors of the cohort, an average of approximately 220,000 unique TCR beta nucleotide sequences per donor were sequenced, and 15% to 20% of those sequences were non-productive. A later genetic analysis took genome-wide SNP genotypes for about three fifths of the roughly 670 donors and used that subset as a discovery cohort.

Notes on this clone: This receptor's antigen is unknown. No base-level quality is on record; no much larger clone is a single base apart.

The cohort consisted of approximately 670 healthy bone marrow donors. All cohort members were sampled while nominally healthy, although unrecorded immune exposures were likely present. The donor was CMV seronegative and belonged to the group of 352 seronegative cohort members. Every donor gave a peripheral blood sample, and the peripheral blood mononuclear cells from that sample were used for TCR beta sequencing. The Qiagen DNeasy Blood Extraction Kit was used to extract genomic DNA from the blood cell samples. The library was produced with the immunoSEQ multiplex PCR assay. A mixture of 60 forward primers for TCR Vbeta segments and 13 reverse primers for TCR Jbeta segments was used in the multiplex PCR. The CDR3 region of rearranged TCR beta genes was amplified from genomic DNA by a multiplex PCR assay. The Illumina HiSeq System was used to sequence the amplified TCR beta libraries as 87-base-pair reads. For the original study's pipeline: A later analysis counted 65 million to 90 million unique TCR beta chains across the 666 repertoires, and some 11 million of these chains were shared by at least two donors. To remove PCR and sequencing errors, raw reads were error-corrected and collapsed into unique sequences using a nearest-neighbor algorithm that merged closely related sequences. CDR3 sequences were aligned to IMGT reference sequences to assign V, D and J gene segments. For a sequence to be retained, a match of at least six nucleotides to both a V gene segment and a J gene segment was required. Rearrangements were called productive when the CDR3 lacked stop codons and stayed in frame with V and J; all others were non-productive. CDR3 was defined according to IMGT convention as the region running from the second conserved V-encoded cysteine to the conserved J-encoded phenylalanine. The earlier analysis of roughly 590 of the donors excluded sequences that lacked an unambiguous match to a single V gene segment. In an earlier analysis of approximately 560 of the donors, a V segment was called functional when productive rearrangements were above 56.7%, and segregating when the standard deviation between donors exceeded 5%. A statistical classification framework was built for diagnosing cytomegalovirus status from the catalog of TCR beta chain sequences. In a later analysis, TCR nucleotide sequences were compared against IMGT/GENE-DB human TR gene sequences so that V and J genes could be assigned. In a later analysis, CDR3 sequences and most-parsimonious VDJ recombination scenarios were assigned using the TCRdist pipeline. In a later analysis, each TCR beta chain was defined by its CDR3 amino acid sequence together with its V-gene family, and reads lacking a unique V-gene family were excluded. In a later analysis, 450 to 600 highly shared, low-generation-probability nucleotide sequences were removed to address suspected cross-contamination and a sequencing artifact. In a later analysis, a clonal expansion index for each public chain was calculated from normalized within-repertoire ranks of inferred template counts. In a later analysis, generation probabilities were computed with a VDJ recombination model fitted to out-of-frame rearrangements, and the resulting probabilities were checked against IGoR. A later analysis scored TCR-TCR, TCR-HLA and TCR-CMV co-occurrence with hypergeometric tests, applying a repertoire-size bias correction to TCR pairs. In a later analysis, false discovery rates were estimated by permuting HLA or CMV assignments 20 times. In a later analysis, co-occurring TCRs were grouped using DBSCAN, and TCRdist sequence similarity was added for clustering within HLA-allele-positive subsets. Repertoires with fewer than 30,000 or more than 120,000 public chains, plus five repertoires with anomalous nucleotide sharing, were excluded from co-occurrence clustering. Entries here come from immuneACCESS through TCRdb and include only in-frame sequences with V and J called. Some clones fail to appear in such tables; in the studies checked, an unresolved V gene covers under half of the shortfall, and the cause of the remainder is unknown. The DNA gave D and trimming, while V, J and clone size come from that table. The sample records about 180,000 clones, approximately 80% of which are singletons. The ten largest account for approximately 0.55% of the sample.

Findings and caveats that apply to the study as a whole: In both the original and validation cohorts, the classifier was reported to diagnose cytomegalovirus status with high specificity and sensitivity. A later analysis found that TCR association rates varied across HLA loci, with DRB1 alleles showing the most associated TCRs and HLA-C alleles the fewest. Across donors, most TCR sequences were observed very rarely, whereas some public TCRs were present in many individuals. An association between a missense DCLRE1C variant and V-gene and J-gene trimming of TCR beta chains was found in a later genetic analysis and replicated in an independent cohort. An earlier analysis of approximately 570 of the donors showed that most TCR beta V segments appeared in productive rearrangements either about 87% or about 30% of the time, which broadly matched IMGT annotations. Only TCR beta chains were sequenced in this cohort, and the absence of alpha or paired-chain data limited detectable features. The authors suggested that the approach could potentially be extended to other disease states and immunological phenotypes. A further reported finding was that TCR beta sequences accurately predicted the HLA-A and HLA-B alleles for most subjects in the first cohort. Specific HLA alleles were associated with 16,951 TCR beta sequences at a false discovery rate of 0.05 in a later analysis. A later analysis found that HLA-associated TCR beta chains were more clonally expanded and had lower generation probabilities than equally common non-associated chains. A group of highly shared sequence variants was considered likely to be a technical artifact of the sequencing pipeline. The 87-base-pair reads could not distinguish some IMGT-functional V segments, including TRBV6-2 and TRBV6-3, so those segments were excluded. The only immune exposure information available for the cohort was CMV serostatus. Linkage disequilibrium might explain the correlated functional status among segregating V segments, but an unknown experimental factor could not be ruled out. Because some donors lacked HLA typing at each locus, the association tests relied only on the typed subset. In a later analysis, most CMV-associated TCR beta chains were found to appear HLA-restricted, with HLA associations seemingly driven largely by CMV exposure. In the study, roughly 160 TCR beta chains were listed as associated with cytomegalovirus. In a later analysis, several top co-occurrence clusters were reported to appear linked to parvovirus B19, influenza, CMV and Epstein-Barr virus. According to a later genetic analysis, donors in an Asian-associated ancestry cluster had fewer N-insertions in productive TCRs than the approximately 650-donor mean. The earlier analysis of fewer than 750 of the donors excluded approximately 17 rarely observed V segments, including chromosome 9 orphons, because counts were too low. Roughly uniform sequencing depth across donors was assumed in presence/absence analyses, although this assumption may not hold. When HLA alleles, especially DR and DQ, strongly co-occurred, attributing TCR associations to individual alleles was difficult. A few of the identified cytomegalovirus-associated TCR beta chains were confirmed in vitro to be specific for cytomegalovirus antigens.

CDR1 and CDR2 were assigned from the germline V gene as KGHSH and LQKENI. Ends trimmed: V by 2 bases, J by 4 bases; bases unmatched to a gene: 10. The CDR3, from cysteine to phenylalanine, totals 17 residues. Here the CDR3 DNA is all that survives: 51 bases in frame from base 1. This TCR came from a woman aged 50 to 60 in good health and CMV-seronegative. Recombination linked TRBV18 to TRBJ2-1; TRBD2 fits 8 bases in the junction. Sequences were obtained from PBMCs. The DNA sequence reads TGTGCCAGCTCACCAGAGGCTTGGCTAGCGGGTTACAATGAGCAGTTCTTC. Protein translation: CASSPEAWLAGYNEQFF. Outside the CDR3, residues come from the reference TRBV18 and TRBJ2-1 proteins, so the full variable domain is: NAGVMQNPRHLVRRRGQEARLRCSPMKGHSHVYWYRQLPEEGLKFMVYLQKENIIDESGMPKERFSAEFPKEGPSILRIQQVVRGDSAAYFCASSPEAWLAGYNEQFFGPGTRLTVL.